Listed below are T cell receptor beta chains from one sample, sequenced in a study of regulatory T cells in long-lasting Graves disease. Using its own MiXCR run on the multiplex PCR reads, TCRdb lists one record per CDR3 protein. The sample includes roughly 300,000 distinct CDR3 sequences, roughly a fifth of them seen just once. The sequenced sample was peripheral blood mononuclear cells (PBMCs), obtained when the disease was refractory, from a patient treated with antithyroid drugs. The receptors come from a female donor with Graves disease. CDR3s include the opening cysteine and the closing phenylalanine or tryptophan. The D gene is left open where the match is weak. Some rows have no size entry. The others give once, few or many, or a class for an expanded clone.

CDR3nt | CDR3aa | abundance | len | j_gene | d_gene | v_gene
TGTGCCAGCAGCAAGGACCGCCGTGGGACTAATAAACCGCCCCAGCATTTT | CASSKDRRGTNKPPQHF | NA | 17 | TRBJ1-5 | NA | TRBV7-8
TGTGCCAGCTCACCACTAGTATCCGGGGAGCTGTTTTTT | CASSPLVSGELFF | NA | 13 | TRBJ2-2 | NA | TRBV18
TGTGCCAGCGCCCTTGGAACTGTTGGCGGGGAGCTGTTTTTT | CASALGTVGGELFF | many | 14 | TRBJ2-2 | NA | TRBV6-2/TRBV6-3
TGTGCCAGCAGTCCCGGGAGGGGTCTGCCCGAGCAGTACTTC | CASSPGRGLPEQYF | many | 14 | TRBJ2-7 | TRBD2 | TRBV12-3/TRBV12-4
TGTGCCAGCAGTGACGCGGAAAACTATGGCTACACCTTC | CASSDAENYGYTF | few | 13 | TRBJ1-2 | NA | TRBV2
TGTGCCAGCAGCCCCTCGGGGGGAGAGGGTTGGGATCAGCCCCAGCATTTT | CASSPSGGEGWDQPQHF | many | 17 | TRBJ1-5 | NA | TRBV7-8
TGCAGCGCTAAAACCGGGACAGGGCCCACCTACGAGCAGTACTTC | CSAKTGTGPTYEQYF | many | 15 | TRBJ2-7 | TRBD1 | TRBV29-1
TGTGCCAGCAACTCCCCGGGACAAGACTATGGCTACACCTTC | CASNSPGQDYGYTF | many | 14 | TRBJ1-2 | NA | TRBV6-1
TGTGCCAGCAGCCAAGATACAGGGGGCAATGAAGCTTTCTTT | CASSQDTGGNEAFF | few | 14 | TRBJ1-1 | TRBD1 | TRBV4-2
TGCAGTGCTAGCGGGACAGGGAATGCTGAAGCTTTCTTT | CSASGTGNAEAFF | NA | 13 | TRBJ1-1 | TRBD1 | TRBV20-1
TGTGCCTGGAGTTGGGGACAGCCCTACGAGCAGTACTTC | CAWSWGQPYEQYF | many | 13 | TRBJ2-7 | TRBD1 | TRBV30
TGCAGTGCCCGGATCAGGGACCACACTGAAGCTTTCTTT | CSARIRDHTEAFF | few | 13 | TRBJ1-1 | NA | TRBV20-1
TGTGCCAGCAGCTTAGGGACAGGGGCCGCCTACGAGCAGTACTTC | CASSLGTGAAYEQYF | many | 15 | TRBJ2-7 | TRBD1 | TRBV11-2
TGTGCCAGCAGTTTGACTAGCGGAGGCTCTGGGGCCAACGTCCTGACTTTC | CASSLTSGGSGANVLTF | NA | 17 | TRBJ2-6 | TRBD2 | TRBV12-3/TRBV12-4